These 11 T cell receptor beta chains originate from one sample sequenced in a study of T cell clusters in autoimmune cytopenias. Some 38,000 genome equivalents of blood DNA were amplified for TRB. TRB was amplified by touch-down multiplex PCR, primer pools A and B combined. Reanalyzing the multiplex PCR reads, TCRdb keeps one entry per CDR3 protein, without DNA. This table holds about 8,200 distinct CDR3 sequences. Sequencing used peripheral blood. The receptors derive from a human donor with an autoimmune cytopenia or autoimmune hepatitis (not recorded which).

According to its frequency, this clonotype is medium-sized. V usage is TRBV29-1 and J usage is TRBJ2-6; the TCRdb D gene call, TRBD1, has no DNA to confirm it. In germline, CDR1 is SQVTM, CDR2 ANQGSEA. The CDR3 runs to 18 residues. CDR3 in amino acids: CSVEDRRDRAGGANVLTF.

CDR3 loop: CASSGQGAGANVLTF. V is TRBV5-4 and J is TRBJ2-6; TCRdb's D call, TRBD1, is unchecked because there is no DNA. Germline V gene lookup returns CDR1 SGHNT and CDR2 YYREEE (reference sequence). The CDR3 length is 15 residues. Combining the CDR3 with reference TRBV5-4 and TRBJ2-6 gives the whole variable domain ETGVTQSPTHLIKTRGQQVTLRCSSQSGHNTVSWYQQALGQGPQFIFQYYREEENGRGNFPPRFSGLQFPNYSSELNVNALELDDSALYLCASSGQGAGANVLTFGAGSRLTVL.

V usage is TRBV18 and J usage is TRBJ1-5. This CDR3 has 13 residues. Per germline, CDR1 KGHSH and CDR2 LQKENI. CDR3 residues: CASSPQSNQPQHF.

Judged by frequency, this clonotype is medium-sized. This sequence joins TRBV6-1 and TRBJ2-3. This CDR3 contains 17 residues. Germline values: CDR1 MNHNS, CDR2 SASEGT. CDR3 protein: CASSETARNILTDTQYF.

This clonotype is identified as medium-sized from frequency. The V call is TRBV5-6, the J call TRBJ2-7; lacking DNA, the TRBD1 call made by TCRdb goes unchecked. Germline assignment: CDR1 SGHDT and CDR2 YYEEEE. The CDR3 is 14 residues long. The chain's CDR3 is CASSSGTGSYEQYF.

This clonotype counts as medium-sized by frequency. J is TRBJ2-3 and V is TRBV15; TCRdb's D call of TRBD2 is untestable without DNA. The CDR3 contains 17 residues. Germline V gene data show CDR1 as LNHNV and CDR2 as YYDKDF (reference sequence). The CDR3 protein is CATSRQAGGSFGDTQYF.

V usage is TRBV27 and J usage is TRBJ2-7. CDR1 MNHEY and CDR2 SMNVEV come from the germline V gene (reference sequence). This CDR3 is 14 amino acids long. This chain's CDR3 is CASSLTFGSYEQYF.

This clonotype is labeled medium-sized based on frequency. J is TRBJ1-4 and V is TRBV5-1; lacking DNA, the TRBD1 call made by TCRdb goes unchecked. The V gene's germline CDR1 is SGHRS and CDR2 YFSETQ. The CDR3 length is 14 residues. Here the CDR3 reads CASSLAQGNEKLFF.

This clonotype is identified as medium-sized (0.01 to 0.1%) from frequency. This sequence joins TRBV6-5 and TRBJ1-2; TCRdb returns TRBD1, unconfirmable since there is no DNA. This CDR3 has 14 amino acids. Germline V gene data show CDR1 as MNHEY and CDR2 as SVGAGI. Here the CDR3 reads CASSYRGGLYGYTF.

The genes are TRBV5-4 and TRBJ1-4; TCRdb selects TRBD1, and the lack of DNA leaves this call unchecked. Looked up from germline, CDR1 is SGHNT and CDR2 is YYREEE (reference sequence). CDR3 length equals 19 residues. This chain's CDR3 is CASSSREDRSGYWDEKLFF.

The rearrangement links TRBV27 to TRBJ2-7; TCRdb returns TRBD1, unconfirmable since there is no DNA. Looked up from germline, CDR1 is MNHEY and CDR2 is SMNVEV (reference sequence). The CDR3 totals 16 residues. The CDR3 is CASSWGGTGFFYEQYF.